A selection of T cell receptor beta chains follows, all from one sample in a study of CD8 T cells in Susac syndrome. One entry per CDR3 protein results from TCRdb running MiXCR on the immunoSEQ multiplex PCR reads. Of approximately 160,000 distinct CDR3 sequences listed, 90% to 97% are singletons. What was sequenced was CD4+ T cells from PBMCs. The receptors originated from a human donor with Susac syndrome. Both conserved end residues are part of each CDR3. A D gene is named only where the DNA matches it firmly. Rows may omit the clone size; those that give it use once, few, many or a size class.

v_call,d_call,j_call,clone_size,cdr3_aa,cdr3_nt
TRBV28,.,TRBJ2-3,few,CASSLGDTQYF,TGTGCCAGCAGTTTAGGAGATACGCAGTATTTT
TRBV5-1,.,TRBJ1-3,.,CASRAHTGNTIYF,TGCGCCAGCAGGGCACACACAGGGAACACCATATATTTT
TRBV3-1,.,TRBJ1-2,.,CASSQEANYGYTF,TGTGCCAGCAGCCAAGAAGCTAACTATGGCTACACCTTC
TRBV2,TRBD1,TRBJ2-3,.,CASSERTGADTQYF,TGTGCCAGCAGTGAGAGGACAGGCGCAGATACGCAGTATTTT
TRBV27,.,TRBJ1-1,.,CASSFDGGTEAFF,TGTGCCAGCAGTTTTGATGGGGGCACTGAAGCTTTCTTT
TRBV28,TRBD2,TRBJ2-5,.,CASSTASGIPKTQYF,TGTGCCAGCAGTACCGCTAGCGGGATACCGAAGACCCAGTACTTC
TRBV4-2,TRBD1,TRBJ2-7,.,CASSQEGGASGQGVYEQYF,TGTGCCAGCAGCCAAGAAGGTGGGGCTTCGGGACAGGGCGTCTACGAGCAGTACTTC
TRBV5-4,TRBD2,TRBJ2-3,.,CASSPGGLDTQYF,TGTGCCAGCAGCCCGGGGGGGCTGGATACGCAGTATTTT
TRBV29-1,.,TRBJ2-7,.,CSVDTGPSSYEQYF,TGCAGCGTTGATACAGGGCCTTCCTCCTACGAGCAGTACTTC
TRBV6-5,.,TRBJ2-2,.,CASSYFGGSGELFF,TGTGCCAGCAGTTACTTCGGTGGGTCAGGGGAGCTGTTTTTT
TRBV20-1,TRBD2,TRBJ2-7,.,CSAEGAGGYEQYF,TGCAGTGCCGAAGGGGCGGGGGGCTACGAGCAGTACTTC
TRBV9,.,TRBJ1-3,.,CASSVGGRALAGNTIYF,TGTGCCAGCAGCGTAGGAGGACGGGCGTTGGCTGGAAACACCATATATTTT
TRBV9,TRBD2,TRBJ2-3,.,CASSVATGGDTQYF,TGTGCCAGCAGCGTAGCTACGGGGGGAGATACGCAGTATTTT
TRBV7-2,.,TRBJ2-4,.,CASSLRDSRGTKNIQYF,TGTGCCAGCAGCTTACGAGATTCGCGGGGTACCAAAAACATTCAGTACTTC
TRBV29-1,.,TRBJ1-2,.,CSVARDGYTF,TGCAGCGTTGCTCGGGATGGCTACACCTTC
TRBV19,TRBD1,TRBJ2-4,.,CASSIGRGLNIQYF,TGTGCCAGTAGTATTGGCAGGGGGCTGAACATTCAGTACTTC
TRBV10-3,.,TRBJ2-5,.,CAIGQYQETQYF,TGTGCCATCGGACAGTATCAAGAGACCCAGTACTTC
TRBV28,.,TRBJ1-1,.,CASSLYANTEAFF,TGTGCCAGCAGTTTGTATGCGAACACTGAAGCTTTCTTT
TRBV30,.,TRBJ2-7,.,CAWSGHDEQYF,TGTGCCTGGAGTGGGCACGACGAGCAGTACTTC
TRBV27,.,TRBJ1-3,.,CASSRWAGTSSGNTIYF,TGTGCCAGCAGTAGGTGGGCAGGAACGAGCTCTGGAAACACCATATATTTT
TRBV11-2,.,TRBJ2-1,.,CASSFMTQGWYNEQFF,TGTGCCAGCAGCTTCATGACTCAGGGGTGGTACAATGAGCAGTTCTTC
TRBV7-2,TRBD2,TRBJ2-1,.,CASRLAGGTYNEQFF,TGTGCCAGCAGATTAGCGGGGGGAACCTACAATGAGCAGTTCTTC
TRBV5-6,.,TRBJ2-1,.,CASSLVRGSEQFF,TGTGCCAGCAGCTTGGTGAGGGGCAGTGAGCAGTTCTTC
TRBV24-1,TRBD2,TRBJ2-5,.,CATSDSGLAGGPGTQYF,TGTGCCACCAGTGATTCGGGGCTAGCGGGGGGCCCAGGGACCCAGTACTTC
TRBV28,.,TRBJ1-5,.,CASSLTITGQPQHF,TGTGCCAGCAGTCTGACAATCACGGGGCAGCCCCAGCATTTT
TRBV12-3/TRBV12-4,.,TRBJ2-4,.,CASRMTGLAGEYF,TGTGCCAGCAGGATGACGGGACTCGCAGGGGAGTACTTC
TRBV19,TRBD1,TRBJ1-6,.,CASSTKGQANSPLHF,TGTGCCAGTAGTACCAAGGGACAGGCCAATTCACCCCTCCACTTT
TRBV29-1,.,TRBJ2-1,.,CSVERTNNEQFF,TGCAGCGTTGAACGGACGAACAATGAGCAGTTCTTC
TRBV20-1,TRBD2,TRBJ2-7,.,CSAPVASGTLWLSEQYF,TGCAGTGCCCCGGTCGCTAGCGGGACCCTGTGGTTGAGCGAGCAGTACTTC
TRBV4-1,.,TRBJ1-1,.,CASSVEGATEAFF,TGCGCCAGCAGCGTCGAGGGAGCCACTGAAGCTTTCTTT
TRBV3-1,TRBD1,TRBJ1-2,.,CASQTGLLGYTF,TGTGCCAGCCAGACAGGGCTCCTAGGCTACACCTTC
TRBV2,TRBD2,TRBJ2-1,.,CASSVLAGWGNEQFF,TGTGCCAGCAGTGTTCTAGCGGGATGGGGCAATGAGCAGTTCTTC
TRBV29-1,.,TRBJ2-1,.,CSVEGAGAINEQFF,TGCAGCGTTGAAGGGGCAGGGGCGATCAATGAGCAGTTCTTC
TRBV7-2,TRBD1,TRBJ1-6,few,CASSLTGTGGSPLHF,TGTGCCAGCAGCTTGACCGGGACAGGCGGTTCACCCCTCCACTTT
TRBV4-3,TRBD2,TRBJ2-7,.,CASSQVLAGNSEQYF,TGCGCCAGCAGCCAAGTACTAGCGGGAAACTCCGAGCAGTACTTC
TRBV29-1,.,TRBJ1-2,once,CSVVNNYGYTF,TGCAGCGTTGTAAATAACTATGGCTACACCTTC
TRBV20-1,.,TRBJ1-5,.,CSASPSQPQHF,TGCAGTGCTAGTCCCAGCCAGCCCCAGCATTTT
TRBV7-9,.,TRBJ2-7,.,CASSLSTEYEQYF,TGTGCCAGCAGCTTATCAACAGAGTACGAGCAGTACTTC
TRBV6-2/TRBV6-3,TRBD2,TRBJ2-7,once,CASSYIAGTYEQYF,TGTGCCAGCAGCTATATAGCGGGAACGTACGAGCAGTACTTC
TRBV15,.,TRBJ1-5,.,CATSRGRLQPQHF,TGTGCCACCAGCCGGGGACGTCTTCAACCCCAGCATTTT
TRBV20-1,TRBD1,TRBJ2-7,.,CSASSAGTGTYEQYF,TGCAGTGCTAGTTCAGCCGGGACAGGGACCTACGAGCAGTACTTC
TRBV5-1,TRBD1,TRBJ2-5,.,CASRWNRGEETQYF,TGCGCCAGCAGGTGGAACAGGGGCGAAGAGACCCAGTACTTC
TRBV7-9,TRBD1,TRBJ2-1,.,CASSLGTGVSSSYNEQFF,TGTGCCAGCAGCTTAGGGACAGGGGTCTCCAGCTCCTACAATGAGCAGTTCTTC
TRBV18,.,TRBJ2-7,.,CASSPIRDVLREQYF,TGTGCCAGCTCACCGATCCGGGACGTCCTCCGCGAGCAGTACTTC
TRBV5-5,.,TRBJ2-6,.,CASSLAQTNSGANVLTF,TGTGCCAGCAGCTTGGCGCAGACGAACTCTGGGGCCAACGTCCTGACTTTC
TRBV29-1,TRBD2,TRBJ2-5,.,CSVPIPGGFSETQYF,TGCAGCGTTCCGATACCCGGGGGGTTTTCGGAGACCCAGTACTTC
TRBV6-5,.,TRBJ2-7,.,CASRRYGNREQYF,TGTGCCAGCAGGAGATACGGGAATCGGGAGCAGTACTTC
TRBV7-9,.,TRBJ2-7,.,CASSLVSRAYEQYF,TGTGCCAGCAGCTTAGTTTCTCGGGCCTACGAGCAGTACTTC